This T cell receptor (beta chain) was identified in a study of blood T cell repertoires in COVID-19 (dated by TCRdb to 2020 to 2021). Some background on the complete study: The collaborator samples originated in the United States, Italy and Spain and spanned the acute and convalescent phases of COVID-19. A freely available public database, intended as a resource for researchers studying the immune response to SARS-CoV-2, is where the repertoires were released. The dataset comprised deeply sampled blood TCRbeta repertoires from subjects exposed to, actively infected with, or recovered from COVID-19. Where HLA class I and class II types were available, the types were taken from metadata supplied by the sample provider, not from assay-based typing. The prospective study material was composed of cDNA or gDNA derived from T cells, B-cell-depleted T cells, or PBMCs. The samples were drawn from the first 160 participants of the ongoing ImmuneRACE study and from 950 to 1,500 subjects provided by 6 global collaborators. Sample metadata almost always included a de-identified subject ID, COVID-19 status, age in years and sex.

What the research found in general, with its limitations: The amount of clinical and demographic metadata varied by source and participant and was provided uncurated.

TCRbeta CDR3 regions were amplified from genomic DNA using the immunoSEQ Assay, a bias-controlled multiplex PCR. The study's processing was this. The number of nucleated cells in each sample was estimated by amplification of reference gene primers within the assay. To quantify the absolute abundance of each unique TCRbeta CDR3 rearrangement, sequence reads were collapsed and filtered. For each sample, productive Simpson clonality was calculated as the square root of Simpson's diversity index over productive rearrangements. This immuneACCESS table, as held by TCRdb, lists in-frame sequences with V and J called but not all clones. Of the missing ones, under half trace to an unresolved V gene in checked studies; the others have no known cause. The D gene and trimming were derived from the DNA, and the V and J assignments and clone size from that table. The sample contains under 300,000 clones, 70% to 90% of them found a single time. Approximately 2.2% of the sample is in the top ten clones.

This clone was counted only a few times. Its antigen is still unknown. The record has no base qualities; no much larger clone is one base away. Another Seattle source contributed samples from volunteer blood donors who had recovered from COVID-19. Each collaborating institution followed its own protocols to collect whole blood in K2EDTA tubes. For TCRbeta analysis, collaborators shipped samples in one of three forms: frozen whole blood, isolated PBMCs, or DNA extracted from either of those sample types. From the cysteine through the phenylalanine, the CDR3 covers 15 amino acids. Just CDR3 DNA is preserved here, 45 bases in frame from base 1. V is reduced by 3 bases and J by 3 bases, leaving a spacing of 13 bases between them. As encoded in the germline V gene, CDR1 is MNHEY while CDR2 is SVGEGT.

This TCR was sampled from a woman aged 40-49 years who had recovered from COVID-19. Sequenced input: peripheral blood. Rearrangement joined TRBV6-2 or TRBV6-3 to TRBJ2-3; a tentative D call is TRBD2 (5 bases match). Read as DNA, the sequence is TGTGCCAGCAGTTATTCTGGACTTGTTACAGATACGCAGTATTTT. This gives the protein CASSYSGLVTDTQYF.